A single sample is the source of the 6 T cell receptor beta chains below, sequenced in a study of blood T cell dynamics during melanoma immunotherapy. Indicated time point: pre-treatment baseline. Data came from immunoSEQ multiplex PCR; TCRdb stores just in-frame clones and leaves some out. The sample includes over 10,000 clones, roughly 84% seen only once; the top ten take 9% to 10%. The source material was blood, sampled from a patient treated with checkpoint blockade. All receptors come from a human donor with melanoma.

This clone was counted once. The genes are TRBV28 and TRBJ2-7; 9 nucleotides line up with TRBD2. The CDR3 extends over 14 amino acids. V dropped 2 bases and J dropped 6; count of bases not matched to a gene: 5. Germline assignment: CDR1 MDHEN and CDR2 SYDVKM. The CDR3 region has the DNA TGTGCCAGCAGTTTACTAGCGGGAAGGGGCGAGCAGTACTTC. Translating gives CASSLLAGRGEQYF.

The chain recombines TRBV27 with TRBJ2-3; 10 bases align to TRBD2. In germline, CDR1 is MNHEY, CDR2 SMNVEV (reference sequence). J was trimmed by 10 bases and V by 6 bases; bases with no gene match: 16. The length of the CDR3 is 16 residues. For the CDR3, the DNA is TGTGCCAGCAGCTCCCTTCAAGCGGGAGGGCTCACACCGCAGTATTTT. This sequence encodes CASSSLQAGGLTPQYF.

This clone was picked up a small number of times. The rearrangement joins TRBV7-2 to TRBJ1-1; the D is unclear. Germline lookup yields CDR1 SGHTA and CDR2 FQGNSA. Deletions cut 6 bases from V and 8 bases from J, with 16 bases between. The CDR3 has 13 residues. CDR3 DNA sequence: TGTGCCAGCAGACCACGGAAGAGGGCAGAAGCTTTCTTT. It codes for CASRPRKRAEAFF.

The gene calls are TRBV6-5 and TRBJ2-5; D remains unclear. Germline V gene lookup returns CDR1 MNHEY and CDR2 SVGAGI. This CDR3 spans 13 amino acids. Trimming pared 2 bases from V and 5 bases from J, leaving 9 bases between. CDR3 amino acids: CASSYRVSETQYF. The CDR3 bases are TGTGCCAGCAGTTACCGGGTTTCTGAGACCCAGTACTTC.

The chain is built from TRBV11-2 and TRBJ2-7; TRBD2 aligns across 12 bases. V lost 4 bases to trimming and J lost 4 bases; unmatched junction nucleotides: 5. CDR1 is SGHAT and CDR2 is FQNNGV in the germline V gene. The CDR3 has 15 amino acids. The CDR3 here is CASSSHTSGRYEQYF. The CDR3 DNA sequence: TGTGCCAGCAGCTCGCACACTAGCGGGAGGTACGAGCAGTACTTC.

The CDR3 coding sequence is TGTGCCAGTAGTATCGGGCCCTCCGAGCAGTACTTC. This gives the protein CASSIGPSEQYF. The chain joins TRBV19 to TRBJ2-7; D uncertain. Germline loops: CDR1 LNHDA, CDR2 SQIVND (reference sequence). With 3 bases removed from V and 6 bases from J, the gap between germline ends came to 9 bases. CDR3 size: 12 residues.